This T cell receptor beta chain stems from a study of regulatory T cells in long-lasting Graves disease. Study context: The criterion for persistent Graves' disease was over 5 years of antithyroid drugs with positive TSH receptor antibodies. Study-level points and caveats: Thyroid tissue went unstudied; only peripheral blood was examined.

This clonotype was counted a few times. Antigen: not known. Time point here: persistent/refractory GD, antithyroid drugs over 5 years with positive TRAb. PBMC RNA was the source of the TCR library. Construction of the TCR beta libraries employed iRepertoire HTBI primers in conjunction with Arm-PCR of CDR3 regions. TCRdb passed the multiplex PCR reads through MiXCR, listing each CDR3 protein once. This table has 400,000 or so distinct CDR3 sequences, about a fifth appearing once. The length of the CDR3 is 14 residues. The germline V gene has CDR1 SGDLS and CDR2 YYNGEE. The V gene lost 3 bases and the J gene lost 3 bases, with 12 bases spanning the gap.

The origin of this receptor is a female donor with Graves disease. The sequences come from peripheral blood mononuclear cells (PBMCs), collected when the disease was refractory, from a patient treated with antithyroid drugs. The chain couples TRBV9 to TRBJ1-2; D may be TRBD1 (5 bases). This CDR3 is CASSGYRGDYGYTF. The CDR3, as DNA: TGTGCCAGCAGCGGATACAGAGGGGACTATGGCTACACCTTC. Full variable domain (missing parts from reference TRBV9 and TRBJ1-2): DSGVTQTPKHLITATGQRVTLRCSPRSGDLSVYWYQQSLDQGLQFLIQYYNGEERAKGNILERFSAQQFPDLHSELNLSSLELGDSALYFCASSGYRGDYGYTFGSGTRLTVV.